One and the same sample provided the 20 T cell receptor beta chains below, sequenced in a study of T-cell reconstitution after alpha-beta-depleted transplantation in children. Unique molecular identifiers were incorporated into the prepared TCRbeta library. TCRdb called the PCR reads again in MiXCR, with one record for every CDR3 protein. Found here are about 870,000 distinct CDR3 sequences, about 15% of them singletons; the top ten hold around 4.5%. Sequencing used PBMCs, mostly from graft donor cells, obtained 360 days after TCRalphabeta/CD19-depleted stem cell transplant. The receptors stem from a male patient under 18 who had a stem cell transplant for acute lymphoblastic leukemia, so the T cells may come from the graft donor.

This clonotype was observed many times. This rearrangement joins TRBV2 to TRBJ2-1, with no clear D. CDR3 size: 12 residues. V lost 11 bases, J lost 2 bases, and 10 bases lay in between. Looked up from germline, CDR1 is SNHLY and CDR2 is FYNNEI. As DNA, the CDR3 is TGTGCCGTCACAGAGACCTACAATGAGCAGTTCTTC. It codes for CAVTETYNEQFF.

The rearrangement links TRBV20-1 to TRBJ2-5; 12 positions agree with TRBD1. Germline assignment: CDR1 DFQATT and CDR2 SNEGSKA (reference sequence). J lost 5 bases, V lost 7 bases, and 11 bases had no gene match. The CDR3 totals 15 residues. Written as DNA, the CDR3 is TGCAGTGGTTCTAAGGGACAGGGGGCACGTGAGACCCAGTACTTC. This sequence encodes CSGSKGQGARETQYF.

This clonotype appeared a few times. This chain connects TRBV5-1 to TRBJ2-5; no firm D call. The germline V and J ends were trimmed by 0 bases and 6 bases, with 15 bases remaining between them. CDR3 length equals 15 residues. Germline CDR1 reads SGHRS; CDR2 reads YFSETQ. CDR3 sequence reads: CASSLANGVAKTQYF. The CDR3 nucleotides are TGCGCCAGCAGCTTGGCCAATGGGGTTGCGAAGACCCAGTACTTC.

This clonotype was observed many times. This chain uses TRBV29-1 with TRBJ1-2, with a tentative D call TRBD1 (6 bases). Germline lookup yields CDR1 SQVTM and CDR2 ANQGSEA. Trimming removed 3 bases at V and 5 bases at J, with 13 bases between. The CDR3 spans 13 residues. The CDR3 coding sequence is TGCAGCGTTGACAGGGGATTAGAGTATGGCTACACCTTC. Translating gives CSVDRGLEYGYTF.

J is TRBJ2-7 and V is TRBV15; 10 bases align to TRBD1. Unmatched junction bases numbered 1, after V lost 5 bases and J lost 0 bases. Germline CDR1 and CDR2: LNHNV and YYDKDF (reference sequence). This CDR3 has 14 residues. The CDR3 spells CATSWDRGSYEQYF. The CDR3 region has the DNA TGTGCCACCAGCTGGGACAGGGGCTCCTACGAGCAGTACTTC.

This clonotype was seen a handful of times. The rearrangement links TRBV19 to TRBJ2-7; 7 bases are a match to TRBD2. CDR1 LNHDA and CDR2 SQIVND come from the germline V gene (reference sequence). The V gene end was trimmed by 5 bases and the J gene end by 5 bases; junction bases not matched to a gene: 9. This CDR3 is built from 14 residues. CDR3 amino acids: CASSDGTTPHEQYF. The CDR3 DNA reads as TGTGCCAGTAGTGATGGGACTACCCCCCACGAGCAGTACTTC.

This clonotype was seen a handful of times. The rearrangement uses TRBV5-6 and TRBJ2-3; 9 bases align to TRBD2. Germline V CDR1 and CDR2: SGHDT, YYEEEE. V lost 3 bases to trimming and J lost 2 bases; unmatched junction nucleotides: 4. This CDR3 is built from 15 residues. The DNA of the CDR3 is TGTGCCAGCAGCTACGCGGGAGGGTACACAGATACGCAGTATTTT. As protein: CASSYAGGYTDTQYF.

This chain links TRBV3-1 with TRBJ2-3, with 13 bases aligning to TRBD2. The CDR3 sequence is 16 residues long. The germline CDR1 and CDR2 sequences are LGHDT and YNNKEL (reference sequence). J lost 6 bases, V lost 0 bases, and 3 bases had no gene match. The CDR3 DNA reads TGTGCCAGCAGCCAAGAGGGACTAGCGGGATCGGATACGCAGTATTTT. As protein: CASSQEGLAGSDTQYF.

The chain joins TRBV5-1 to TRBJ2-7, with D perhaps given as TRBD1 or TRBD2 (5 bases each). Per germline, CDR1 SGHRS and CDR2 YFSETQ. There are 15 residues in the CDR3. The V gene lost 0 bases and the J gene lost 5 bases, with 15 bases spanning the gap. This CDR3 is CASSLARGPPHEQYF. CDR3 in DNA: TGCGCCAGCAGCTTGGCGAGGGGCCCCCCCCACGAGCAGTACTTC.

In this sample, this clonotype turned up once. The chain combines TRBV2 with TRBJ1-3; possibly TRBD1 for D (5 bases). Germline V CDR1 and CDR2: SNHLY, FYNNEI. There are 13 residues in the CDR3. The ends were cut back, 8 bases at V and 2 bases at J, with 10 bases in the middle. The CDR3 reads CASGGGAGNTIYF. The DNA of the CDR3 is TGTGCCAGCGGTGGAGGGGCTGGAAACACCATATATTTT.

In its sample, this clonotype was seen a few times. CDR3 sequence (DNA): TGCAGCGTTGGCCGGCAGCGGGAGCTGGGGTTAGAGACCCAGTACTTC. This encodes CSVGRQRELGLETQYF. This chain joins TRBV29-1 and TRBJ2-5; TRBD2 agrees at 8 bases. The trim removed 4 bases at V and 4 bases at J, leaving 14 bases unmatched. The CDR3 contains 16 residues. The germline V gene encodes CDR1 SQVTM and CDR2 ANQGSEA.

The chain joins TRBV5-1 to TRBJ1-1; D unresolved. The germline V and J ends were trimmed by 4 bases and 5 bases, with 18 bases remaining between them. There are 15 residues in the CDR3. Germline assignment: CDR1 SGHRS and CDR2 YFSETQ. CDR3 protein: CASSLSLSRGTEAFF. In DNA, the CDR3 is TGCGCCAGCAGCCTAAGTCTCTCGCGGGGAACTGAAGCTTTCTTT.

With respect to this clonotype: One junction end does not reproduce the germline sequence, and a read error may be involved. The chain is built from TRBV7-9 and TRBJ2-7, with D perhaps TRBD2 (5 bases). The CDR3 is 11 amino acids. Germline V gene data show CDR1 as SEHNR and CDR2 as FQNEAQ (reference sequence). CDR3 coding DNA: TGTGCCAGCAGCATGGACCGGGAAACGGGCTTC. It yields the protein CASSMDRETGF.

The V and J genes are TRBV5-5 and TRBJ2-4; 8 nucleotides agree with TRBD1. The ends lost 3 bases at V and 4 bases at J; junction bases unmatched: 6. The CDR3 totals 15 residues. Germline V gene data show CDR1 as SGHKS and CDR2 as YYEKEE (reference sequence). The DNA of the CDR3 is TGTGCCAGCAGCTCGCCTCACAGGGGGAAAAACATTCAGTACTTC. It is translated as CASSSPHRGKNIQYF. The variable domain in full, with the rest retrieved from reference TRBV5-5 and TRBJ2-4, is DAGVTQSPTHLIKTRGQQVTLRCSPISGHKSVSWYQQVLGQGPQFIFQYYEKEERGRGNFPDRFSARQFPNYSSELNVNALLLGDSALYLCASSSPHRGKNIQYFGAGTRLSVL.

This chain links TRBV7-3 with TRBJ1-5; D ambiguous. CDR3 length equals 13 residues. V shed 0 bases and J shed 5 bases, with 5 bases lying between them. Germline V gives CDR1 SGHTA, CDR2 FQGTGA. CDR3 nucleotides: TGTGCCAGCAGCTTAACGGACGATCAGCCCCAGCATTTT. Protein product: CASSLTDDQPQHF.

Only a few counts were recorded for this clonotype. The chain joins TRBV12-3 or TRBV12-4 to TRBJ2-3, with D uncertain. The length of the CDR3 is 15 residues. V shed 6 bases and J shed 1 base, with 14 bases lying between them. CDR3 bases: TGTGCCAGCAGCCTTCTCGGCACTGGCACAGATACGCAGTATTTT. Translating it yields CASSLLGTGTDTQYF.

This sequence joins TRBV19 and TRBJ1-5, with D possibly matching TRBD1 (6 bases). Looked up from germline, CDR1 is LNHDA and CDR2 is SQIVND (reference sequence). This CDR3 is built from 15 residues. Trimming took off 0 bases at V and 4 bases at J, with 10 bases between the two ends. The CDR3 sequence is CASSIETGPNQPQHF. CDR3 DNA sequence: TGTGCCAGTAGTATAGAGACAGGACCAAATCAGCCCCAGCATTTT.

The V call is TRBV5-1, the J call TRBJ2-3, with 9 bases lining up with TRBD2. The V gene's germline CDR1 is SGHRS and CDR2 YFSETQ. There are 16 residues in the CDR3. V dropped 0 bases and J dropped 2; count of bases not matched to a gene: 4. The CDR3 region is CASSLASGIFTDTQYF. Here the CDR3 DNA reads TGCGCCAGCAGCTTGGCTAGCGGGATATTCACAGATACGCAGTATTTT.

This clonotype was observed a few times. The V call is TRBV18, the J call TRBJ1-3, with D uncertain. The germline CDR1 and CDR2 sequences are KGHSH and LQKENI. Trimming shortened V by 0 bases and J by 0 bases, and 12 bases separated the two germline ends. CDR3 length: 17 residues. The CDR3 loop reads CASSPPLLAVSGNTIYF. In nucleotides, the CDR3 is TGTGCCAGCTCACCACCGCTATTGGCCGTCTCTGGAAACACCATATATTTT.

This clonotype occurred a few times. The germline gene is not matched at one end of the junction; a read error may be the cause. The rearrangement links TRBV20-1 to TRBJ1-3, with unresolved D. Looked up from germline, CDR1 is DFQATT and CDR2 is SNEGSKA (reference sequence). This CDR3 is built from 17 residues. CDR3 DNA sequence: TGCAGAGCTAGAGATAGAAAATTATTGAGCTCTGGAAACACCATATATTTT. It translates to CRARDRKLLSSGNTIYF.